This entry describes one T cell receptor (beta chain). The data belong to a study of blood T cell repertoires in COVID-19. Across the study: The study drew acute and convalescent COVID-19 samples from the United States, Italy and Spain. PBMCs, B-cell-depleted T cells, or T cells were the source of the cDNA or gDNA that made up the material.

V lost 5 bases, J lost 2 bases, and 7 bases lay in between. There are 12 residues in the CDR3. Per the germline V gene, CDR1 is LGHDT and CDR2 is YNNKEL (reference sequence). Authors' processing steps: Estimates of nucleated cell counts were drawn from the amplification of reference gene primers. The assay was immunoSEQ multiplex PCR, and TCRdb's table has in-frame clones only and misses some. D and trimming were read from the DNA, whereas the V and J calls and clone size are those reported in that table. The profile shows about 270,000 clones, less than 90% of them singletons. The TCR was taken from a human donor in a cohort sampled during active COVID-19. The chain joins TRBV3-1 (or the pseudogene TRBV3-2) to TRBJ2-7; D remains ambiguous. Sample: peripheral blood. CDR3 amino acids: CASSSLTYEQYF. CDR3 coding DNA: TGTGCCAGCAGCTCTCTTACCTACGAGCAGTACTTC.